This TCR beta chain originates from a study of shared clonotypes between healthy human individuals. The CDR3 runs to 13 residues. With 4 bases removed from V and 7 bases from J, the gap between germline ends came to 13 bases. Looked up from germline, CDR1 is MGHDK and CDR2 is SYGVNS. This clone was counted between two and nine times. TCRdb's table, derived via immunoSEQ multiplex PCR, lists solely in-frame clones and lacks some. This table has fewer than 1.4 million clones, about 84% appearing once. Each of the donors was a healthy adult who was HIV-negative and had not had a recent acute infection or vaccination.

This TCR derives from a man younger than 30 in good health. Some clones in this sample may be carry-over from other donors' samples. Sequencing was carried out using memory CD4+ T cells from PBMCs. Subset here: CD45RA-negative fraction. This chain uses TRBV25-1 with TRBJ1-2; TRBD1 might be the D (5 bases). CDR3 coding DNA: TGTGCCAGCAGTGCGCAGGGAGTCAGTGGCTACACCTTC. Protein product: CASSAQGVSGYTF.